A single sample is the source of the 18 T cell receptor beta chains below, sequenced in a study of blood T cells in healthy people across ages. With a J-beta primer mix and a sample-barcoded 5' primer, a second PCR ran about 7 to 12 cycles. TCRdb re-analysed the 5' RACE reads in MiXCR, keeping a single row per CDR3 protein. This sample has around 1.1 million distinct CDR3 sequences, with about two fifths found just once. Sequencing was carried out using blood. The receptor set was obtained from a man between 18 and 29 years old in good health.

This clonotype was seen a handful of times. The CDR3 DNA is TGCGCCAGCAGCCAAGATGTGACGGATGAAGCTTTCTTT. Residues: CASSQDVTDEAFF. V is TRBV4-3 and J is TRBJ1-1; D remains unclear. Trimming removed 0 bases from V and 7 bases from J, with 9 bases in between. The CDR3 spans 13 residues. CDR1 is LGHNA and CDR2 is YSLEER in the germline V gene.

The gene calls are TRBV18 and TRBJ1-2; 7 bases agree with TRBD1. The V gene end was trimmed by 3 bases and the J gene end by 8 bases; junction bases not matched to a gene: 9. Germline CDR1 reads KGHSH; CDR2 reads LQKENI. The CDR3 loop spans 14 amino acids. CDR3 amino acids: CASSPGQDSSGYTF. CDR3 bases: TGTGCCAGCTCACCCGGACAGGACTCATCGGGCTACACCTTC.

CDR3: CASREGQQNEKLFF. DNA of the CDR3: TGTGCCAGCAGAGAGGGACAGCAAAATGAAAAACTGTTTTTT. The rearrangement joins TRBV6-1 to TRBJ1-4; 7 bases agree with TRBD1. This CDR3 is built from 14 residues. Per the germline V gene, CDR1 is MNHNS and CDR2 is SASEGT. Trimming took 6 bases from V and 5 from J; bases not matched to a gene: 6.

This clonotype was seen more than once but under ten times. V is TRBV4-3 and J is TRBJ2-4; D is unclear. V was trimmed by 4 bases and J by 5 bases, leaving 15 bases between them. Germline CDR1 is LGHNA and CDR2 is YSLEER. The CDR3 is made up of 15 amino acids. CDR3 in DNA: TGCGCCAGCAGCCTCGAACGCCGGGCGGAAAACATTCAGTACTTC. This sequence encodes CASSLERRAENIQYF.

The chain is built from TRBV9 and TRBJ2-2; D gene unclear. The germline V and J ends were trimmed by 7 bases and 4 bases, with 14 bases remaining between them. The CDR3 extends over 14 amino acids. Germline CDR1 SGDLS, CDR2 YYNGEE. This chain's CDR3 is CASGNGSSTGELFF. The CDR3 region has the DNA TGTGCCAGCGGTAATGGCTCTTCCACCGGGGAGCTGTTTTTT.

This clonotype was counted only a few times. This rearrangement joins TRBV25-1 to TRBJ1-6; 11 bases line up with TRBD1. Germline CDR1 and CDR2: MGHDK and SYGVNS. With 3 bases clipped from V and 8 bases from J, the junction kept 3 bases outside the gene matches. CDR3 length: 15 amino acids. CDR3 protein: CASSDGDRGYSPLHF. CDR3 sequence (DNA): TGTGCCAGCAGTGATGGGGACAGGGGGTATTCACCCCTCCACTTT.

This clonotype showed up just a few times. V usage is TRBV20-1 and J usage is TRBJ1-1; D ambiguous. CDR1 DFQATT and CDR2 SNEGSKA come from the germline V gene (reference sequence). The CDR3 loop spans 13 amino acids. V was trimmed by 0 bases and J by 6 bases, leaving 11 bases between them. The CDR3 spells CSARDGFRSEAFF. In DNA form, the CDR3 reads TGCAGTGCTAGAGATGGCTTCAGATCTGAAGCTTTCTTT.

CDR3 in amino acids: CASSLAVVANEKLFF. In DNA form, the CDR3 reads TGTGCCAGCAGTTTAGCGGTGGTTGCTAATGAAAAACTGTTTTTT. The chain couples TRBV12-3 or TRBV12-4 to TRBJ1-4; no reliable D call. Trimming took 0 bases from V and 3 from J, leaving 8 bases between them. The CDR3 covers 15 residues.

The chain combines TRBV7-8 with TRBJ1-1; TRBD1 matches at 9 bases. Germline CDR1 and CDR2: SGHVS and FQNEAQ. V lost 5 bases, J lost 2 bases, and 9 bases stayed unmatched. The CDR3 covers 16 residues. The CDR3 protein is CASSPNRQGENTEAFF. The CDR3 DNA is TGTGCCAGCAGCCCCAATAGACAGGGGGAAAACACTGAAGCTTTCTTT.

This sequence joins TRBV20-1 and TRBJ1-1; possibly TRBD1 for D (5 bases). CDR1 and CDR2 from the germline V gene are DFQATT and SNEGSKA (reference sequence). The CDR3 totals 15 residues. Trimming took 3 bases from V and 2 from J, leaving 16 bases between them. Written as DNA, the CDR3 is TGCAGTGCTAGCTTCCAGACAGCATCAAACACTGAAGCTTTCTTT. It yields the protein CSASFQTASNTEAFF.

The CDR3 loop is CASLSGASTDTQYF. The CDR3 DNA reads TGTGCCAGCCTTTCGGGGGCCAGCACAGATACGCAGTATTTT. The chain employs TRBV18 and TRBJ2-3, with D possibly called TRBD1 or TRBD2 (6 bases each). There are 14 residues in the CDR3. Trimming shortened V by 8 bases and J by 0 bases, and 12 bases separated the two germline ends. Per germline, CDR1 KGHSH and CDR2 LQKENI.

In this sample, this clonotype turned up a few times. This sequence joins TRBV5-5 and TRBJ2-7, with D uncertain. Germline V lookup: CDR1 SGHKS, CDR2 YYEKEE (reference sequence). Trimming cost V 4 bases and J 2 bases, with 13 bases left between them. This CDR3 is 14 amino acids long. This CDR3 is CASSPQGSPYEQYF. The DNA of the CDR3 is TGTGCCAGCAGCCCCCAAGGGTCGCCCTACGAGCAGTACTTC.

This clonotype has more than one count but fewer than ten. The rearrangement links TRBV5-1 to TRBJ1-4; TRBD1 might be the D (5 bases). This CDR3 has 12 amino acids. Germline CDR1 SGHRS, CDR2 YFSETQ. V gave up 3 bases and J gave up 13 bases, with 13 bases separating them. CDR3 nucleotides: TGCGCCAGCAGCTCCGGGACCACCGGACTGTTTTTT. Amino acids: CASSSGTTGLFF.

The V gene is TRBV6-2 or TRBV6-3, the J gene TRBJ1-5; D remains ambiguous. CDR1 is MNHEY, CDR2 SVGEGT, per germline. The CDR3 runs to 15 residues. V lost 1 base to trimming and J lost 1 base, with 8 bases between them. The CDR3 region has the DNA TGTGCCAGCAGTTACTGGGGTGTGAGCAATCAGCCCCAGCATTTT. Translation: CASSYWGVSNQPQHF.

This clonotype was seen more than once but under ten times. The chain employs TRBV6-1 and TRBJ2-3; D is uncertain. This CDR3 is built from 15 residues. Germline V gene lookup returns CDR1 MNHNS and CDR2 SASEGT. Trimming removed 6 bases from V and 1 base from J, with 14 bases in between. The CDR3 sequence: CASRNLESGTDTQYF. The CDR3, as DNA: TGTGCCAGCAGAAATTTGGAGTCCGGCACAGATACGCAGTATTTT.

This clonotype was seen a handful of times. V and J are TRBV20-1 and TRBJ2-1; TRBD1 is a possible D gene (6 bases). Germline V gene sequence: CDR1 DFQATT, CDR2 SNEGSKA (reference sequence). The V end lost 5 bases, the J end lost 2 bases, and 10 bases lay between the germline ends. This CDR3 is 13 amino acids long. For the CDR3, the DNA is TGCAGTGCTGGGGACATCCCCTACAATGAGCAGTTCTTC. Translation gives CSAGDIPYNEQFF.

The chain joins TRBV7-3 to TRBJ1-1, with D tentatively TRBD1 (6 bases). The germline gives CDR1 SGHTA, CDR2 FQGTGA. V was clipped by 2 bases and J by 7 bases, with 11 bases between them. The CDR3 totals 13 residues. DNA for the CDR3: TGTGCCAGCAGCTTAGCAGGGGTCGGTGAAGCTTTCTTT. Its protein product is CASSLAGVGEAFF.

The chain uses TRBV27 and TRBJ1-3; D not certain. This CDR3 contains 14 residues. Trimming cost V 7 bases and J 0 bases, with 10 bases left between them. Germline CDR1 reads MNHEY; CDR2 reads SMNVEV (reference sequence). This CDR3 is CASKWDHSGNTIYF. As DNA, the CDR3 is TGTGCCAGCAAGTGGGATCACTCTGGAAACACCATATATTTT.